The 8 T cell receptor beta chains reported below all come from one sample, sequenced in a study of regulatory T cells in long-lasting Graves disease. The time point was: newly diagnosed GD, antithyroid drugs for less than 3 months. Scientists built the TCR library using RNA that was extracted from PBMCs. To make TCR beta libraries, researchers used iRepertoire HTBI primers and Arm-PCR of CDR3 regions. MiXCR was run by TCRdb on the multiplex PCR reads, yielding one entry per CDR3 protein. Of 200,000 to 250,000 distinct CDR3 sequences in the sample, about 17% are singletons; the top ten hold less than 25%. The sequenced sample was peripheral blood mononuclear cells (PBMCs), obtained at new diagnosis, from a patient treated with antithyroid drugs. Receptor source: a female donor with Graves disease.

A word on this clonotype: A much larger clonotype is one base distant, so this may be a read error. The chain uses TRBV3-1 and TRBJ1-2; tentative D call: TRBD1 (6 bases). Per germline, CDR1 LGHDT and CDR2 YNNKEL (reference sequence). This CDR3 is built from 14 residues. Trimming removed 6 bases at V and 3 bases at J, with 14 bases between. The CDR3 DNA follows: TGTGCCAGCAGACCCTGGGGGGCGGACTATGGCTACACCTTC. Translation gives CASRPWGADYGYTF.

This clonotype was detected ten times or more. This rearrangement joins TRBV4-3 to TRBJ1-2; 10 nucleotides match TRBD1. The CDR3 is 16 amino acids. Losses at the gene ends were 2 bases for V and 6 bases for J; bases not matched to a gene: 9. The germline V gene encodes CDR1 LGHNA and CDR2 YSLEER. CDR3 amino acids: CASSQRPGQGSNGYTF. The CDR3 coding sequence is TGCGCCAGCAGCCAAAGACCGGGACAGGGGTCAAATGGCTACACCTTC.

This clonotype was counted ten times or more. The genes are TRBV3-1 and TRBJ2-1; 13 nucleotides agree with TRBD2. Germline V gene lookup returns CDR1 LGHDT and CDR2 YNNKEL (reference sequence). V trimming: 7 bases; J trimming: 4 bases; junction bases outside the gene matches: 7. The CDR3 has 16 amino acids. The chain's CDR3 is CASTRTSGSKYNEQFF. The CDR3 coding sequence is TGTGCCAGCACCCGGACTAGCGGGAGCAAGTACAATGAGCAGTTCTTC.

In this sample, this clonotype turned up many times. The V and J genes are TRBV11-3 and TRBJ2-5, with TRBD2 matching 11 bases. CDR3 length: 16 amino acids. V lost 1 base and J lost 8; bases outside the gene matches: 9. In germline, CDR1 is SGHNT, CDR2 YENEEA. The CDR3: CASSLALAGGDGTQYF. CDR3 sequence (DNA): TGTGCCAGCAGCTTAGCGTTAGCGGGAGGGGACGGAACCCAGTACTTC.

This clonotype came up many times. The chain carries TRBV19 and TRBJ1-4, with no clear D. V lost 5 bases and J lost 3, with 13 bases in between. CDR1 is LNHDA and CDR2 is SQIVND in the germline V gene (reference sequence). This CDR3 is 15 amino acids long. DNA for the CDR3: TGTGCCAGTAGTGCCTTGGACGTCGCTAATGAAAAACTGTTTTTT. Protein sequence: CASSALDVANEKLFF.

This clonotype was recorded at least ten times. V is TRBV20-1 and J is TRBJ2-1, with 10 bases that match TRBD1. Trimming took 5 bases from V and 5 from J; bases not matched to a gene: 12. The CDR3 has 16 residues. Germline V gene lookup returns CDR1 DFQATT and CDR2 SNEGSKA (reference sequence). The CDR3 DNA is TGCAGTGCTGGGGCCCCGGAGGGGACAGGGGACAATGAGCAGTTCTTC. Amino acid sequence: CSAGAPEGTGDNEQFF.

The chain uses TRBV9 and TRBJ1-1, with D maybe TRBD1 (5 bases). V was clipped by 6 bases and J by 1 base, with 13 bases between them. The CDR3 runs 14 residues. Per germline, CDR1 SGDLS and CDR2 YYNGEE. The CDR3 DNA is TGTGCCAGCAACGGTAGCGGGGGGAACACTGAAGCTTTCTTT. Its translation: CASNGSGGNTEAFF.

This clonotype was seen ten or more times. V usage is TRBV3-1 and J usage is TRBJ2-2; D is unclear. Germline values: CDR1 LGHDT, CDR2 YNNKEL (reference sequence). Trimming removed 1 base from V and 5 bases from J, with 14 bases in between. The CDR3 is 16 amino acids. This chain's CDR3 is CASSQGALIWTGELFF. The CDR3 DNA is TGTGCCAGCAGCCAAGGCGCCCTCATTTGGACCGGGGAGCTGTTTTTT.